The 32 T cell receptor beta chains presented below share a single source sample, sequenced in a study of brain T cells in children with intractable seizures listed by TCRdb under 2021. What the time point label conveys for this sample: resected brain tissue, or blood drawn just prior to surgery. Library construction relied on the immunoSEQ multiplex PCR assay. In its TCRdb copy, this immuneACCESS table keeps in-frame sequences only and misses some clones. Where compared with another copy, unresolved V genes explain less than half of these, and the others have no known cause. The sample table lists some 64,000 clones, roughly 95% of them with a count of one. 0.38% of the sample is taken by the ten largest. Specimen: peripheral blood, collected at surgery. The origin of the receptors is a boy under two years old with focal cortical dysplasia and intractable seizures.

This rearrangement joins TRBV5-1 to TRBJ2-3; D might be TRBD2 (6 bases). The CDR3 covers 19 residues. The V end lost 0 bases, the J end lost 2 bases, and 22 bases lay between the germline ends. Looked up from germline, CDR1 is SGHRS and CDR2 is YFSETQ. The CDR3 sequence is CASSLAGGGPTTYTDTQYF. The CDR3, as DNA: TGCGCCAGCAGCTTGGCCGGGGGTGGCCCGACAACTTACACAGATACGCAGTATTTT.

The chain is built from TRBV2 and TRBJ1-6; TRBD1 agrees at 9 bases. The germline CDR1 and CDR2 sequences are SNHLY and FYNNEI. This CDR3 is built from 16 residues. Losses at the gene ends were 6 bases for V and 5 bases for J; bases not matched to a gene: 8. The CDR3 region has the DNA TGTGCCAGCAGCCTCGGGGGACAGGGAAATAATTCACCCCTCCACTTT. It yields the protein CASSLGGQGNNSPLHF.

The V call is TRBV5-5, the J call TRBJ2-3; no definite D call. Germline V CDR1 and CDR2: SGHKS, YYEKEE (reference sequence). V lost 0 bases and J lost 5, with 13 bases in between. CDR3 size: 15 residues. For the CDR3, the DNA is TGTGCCAGCAGCTTGGGAGCTTTGTCTTTAGATACGCAGTATTTT. It specifies CASSLGALSLDTQYF.

The V and J genes are TRBV5-6 and TRBJ2-4; a weak D match, TRBD1 (6 bases). The ends were cut back, 4 bases at V and 6 bases at J, with 11 bases in the middle. The germline V gene encodes CDR1 SGHDT and CDR2 YYEEEE. The CDR3 has 13 residues. CDR3 coding DNA: TGTGCCAGCAGCGAAAAACAGGGAAACATTCAGTACTTC. Protein: CASSEKQGNIQYF. Based on the CDR3 plus reference TRBV5-6 and TRBJ2-4, the full variable domain is DAGVTQSPTHLIKTRGQQVTLRCSPKSGHDTVSWYQQALGQGPQFIFQYYEEEERQRGNFPDRFSGHQFPNYSSELNVNALLLGDSALYLCASSEKQGNIQYFGAGTRLSVL.

V and J are TRBV5-1 and TRBJ2-7; D is possibly TRBD1 or TRBD2 (5 bases each). Germline values: CDR1 SGHRS, CDR2 YFSETQ. The CDR3 totals 16 residues. Trimming stripped 4 bases from V and 2 bases from J, with 19 bases between. Here the CDR3 reads CASSNAPGPYTYEQYF. The CDR3 coding sequence is TGCGCCAGCAGCAACGCTCCGGGACCATATACCTACGAGCAGTACTTC.

The DNA of the CDR3 is TGCAGTGCTCCCGGTGACAATGAGCAGTTCTTC. It codes for CSAPGDNEQFF. V usage is TRBV20-1 and J usage is TRBJ2-1; D not certain. V was trimmed by 5 bases and J by 5 bases, leaving 7 bases between them. This CDR3 has 11 amino acids. CDR1 and CDR2 (germline): DFQATT, SNEGSKA (reference sequence).

The V and J genes are TRBV7-2 and TRBJ2-3; 7 nucleotides match TRBD1. Germline-derived CDR1 and CDR2 are SGHTA and FQGNSA. The CDR3 spans 15 residues. V lost 2 bases to trimming and J lost 3 bases; unmatched junction nucleotides: 5. Here the CDR3 DNA reads TGTGCCAGCAGCTTATTGACAGGGAGAACAGATACGCAGTATTTT. Amino acid sequence: CASSLLTGRTDTQYF.

CDR3 amino acids: CASSQVPGGQETQYF. The CDR3, as DNA: TGTGCCAGCAGCCAAGTTCCGGGGGGGCAAGAGACCCAGTACTTC. This chain joins TRBV4-2 and TRBJ2-5, with 8 bases matching TRBD2. Germline lookup yields CDR1 LGHNA and CDR2 YNFKEQ. The CDR3 is made up of 15 amino acids. The V segment lost 1 base and the J segment 2 bases; nucleotides outside the gene matches: 3.

The chain uses TRBV5-1 and TRBJ2-1; TRBD2 might be the D (5 bases). Trimming took 4 bases from V and 4 from J, leaving 15 bases between them. Germline CDR1 is SGHRS and CDR2 is YFSETQ. The CDR3 is 15 residues long. In DNA, the CDR3 is TGCGCCAGCAGCCCCCGGGATTTTCGGTACAATGAGCAGTTCTTC. Amino acid sequence: CASSPRDFRYNEQFF.

This clone appeared a few times. The chain employs TRBV28 and TRBJ1-6; D is ambiguous. Germline V gives CDR1 MDHEN, CDR2 SYDVKM. The V and J ends lost 6 bases and 7 bases respectively, with 4 bases between them. The CDR3 is 11 residues long. The CDR3, as DNA: TGTGCCAGCAGATCGAATTCACCCCTCCACTTT. As protein: CASRSNSPLHF.

V usage is TRBV6-1 and J usage is TRBJ1-4, with TRBD1 as a possible D gene (6 bases). Germline V CDR1 and CDR2: MNHNS, SASEGT. V lost 4 bases, J lost 5 bases, and 17 bases lay in between. This CDR3 region has 16 residues. The CDR3 DNA sequence: TGTGCCAGCAGTGTAAATACAGGGTCGGGAAATGAAAAACTGTTTTTT. It is translated as CASSVNTGSGNEKLFF.

The count of this clone is one. The genes are TRBV2 and TRBJ2-3; 9 positions agree with TRBD1. This CDR3 region has 14 residues. Germline CDR1 reads SNHLY; CDR2 reads FYNNEI. The V segment lost 5 bases and the J segment 1 base; nucleotides outside the gene matches: 1. In nucleotides, the CDR3 is TGTGCCAGCAGTCGGGACAGGGGCACAGATACGCAGTATTTT. It translates to CASSRDRGTDTQYF.

A single count supports this clone. The gene calls are TRBV5-4 and TRBJ2-5, with 10 bases matching TRBD1. CDR1 SGHNT and CDR2 YYREEE come from the germline V gene (reference sequence). With 0 bases clipped from V and 1 base from J, the junction kept 6 bases outside the gene matches. This CDR3 comprises 17 residues. CDR3 nucleotides: TGTGCCAGCAGCTTGGGGGTGGACAGGGGGGGCCAAGAGACCCAGTACTTC. Its translation: CASSLGVDRGGQETQYF.

The V gene is TRBV5-4, the J gene TRBJ2-1, with 9 nucleotides matching TRBD2. J gave up 0 bases and V 5 bases, and 12 bases lay outside the gene matches. Germline lookup yields CDR1 SGHNT and CDR2 YYREEE (reference sequence). The CDR3 is 18 amino acids. The CDR3 nucleotides read TGTGCCAGCAGGGTGAACCCTAGCGGGGTGAGCTCCTACAATGAGCAGTTCTTC. Its translation is CASRVNPSGVSSYNEQFF.

The genes are TRBV5-5 and TRBJ1-1; 8 bases are a match to TRBD1. Germline lookup yields CDR1 SGHKS and CDR2 YYEKEE (reference sequence). The CDR3 covers 15 residues. The junction had 5 bases not matched to a gene; V was cut back by 3 bases and J by 1 base. The CDR3 reads CASSSRTGWNTEAFF. CDR3 nucleotides: TGTGCCAGCAGCTCCCGGACAGGGTGGAACACTGAAGCTTTCTTT.

The chain uses TRBV5-1 and TRBJ1-3; D possibly corresponds to TRBD1 (5 bases). The CDR3 runs to 15 residues. Germline CDR1 SGHRS, CDR2 YFSETQ. Trimming cost V 0 bases and J 4 bases, with 11 bases left between them. The CDR3 region has the DNA TGCGCCAGCAGCTTGGAGGGGTTTTGGGGAAACACCATATATTTT. This translates into CASSLEGFWGNTIYF.

The chain couples TRBV28 to TRBJ2-7; unclear D gene. The CDR3 has 16 residues. The V end was cut by 4 bases, the J end by 1 base, with 17 bases between. Per germline, CDR1 MDHEN and CDR2 SYDVKM. The CDR3 protein is CASSSIGRRRSYEQYF. DNA of the CDR3: TGTGCCAGCAGTTCCATTGGCCGGAGAAGATCCTACGAGCAGTACTTC.

The rearrangement uses TRBV2 and TRBJ2-7; D possibly corresponds to TRBD1 (6 bases). Between the trimmed V and J ends, which lost 8 bases and 3 bases, there was a span of 17 bases. This CDR3 spans 14 amino acids. Germline V gene lookup returns CDR1 SNHLY and CDR2 FYNNEI. CDR3 sequence: CASRWTALLYEQYF. CDR3 DNA: TGTGCCAGCCGGTGGACAGCGCTACTCTACGAGCAGTACTTC.

The chain carries TRBV2 and TRBJ1-5; D perhaps matches TRBD1 (6 bases). The length of the CDR3 is 15 residues. V shed 5 bases and J shed 1 base, with 12 bases lying between them. The germline CDR1 and CDR2 sequences are SNHLY and FYNNEI. CDR3 nucleotides: TGTGCCAGCAGTCAATGGGGGGCAAGCAATCAGCCCCAGCATTTT. Residues: CASSQWGASNQPQHF.

This sequence joins TRBV5-1 and TRBJ2-7; tentatively, D is TRBD2 (6 bases). CDR1 is SGHRS and CDR2 is YFSETQ in the germline V gene. The CDR3 is 13 residues long. Deletions cut 4 bases from V and 5 bases from J, with 13 bases between. CDR3 sequence: CASSRGWNDEQYF. The CDR3, as DNA: TGCGCCAGCAGCCGGGGGTGGAACGACGAGCAGTACTTC.

The chain joins TRBV7-9 to TRBJ2-2; D possibly matches TRBD1 or TRBD2 (5 bases each). The CDR3 has 15 residues. The V and J ends lost 3 bases and 4 bases respectively, with 12 bases between them. Per germline, CDR1 SEHNR and CDR2 FQNEAQ (reference sequence). The DNA for the CDR3 is TGTGCCAGCAGCTTCCTGGGGGTACGCACCGGGGAGCTGTTTTTT. This gives the protein CASSFLGVRTGELFF.

The rearrangement links TRBV7-2 to TRBJ2-7, with TRBD2 as a possible D gene (6 bases). CDR3 length: 14 amino acids. The ends were cut back, 6 bases at V and 0 bases at J, with 12 bases in the middle. CDR1 and CDR2 (germline): SGHTA, FQGNSA. The CDR3 region is CASRSFSGSYEQYF. The DNA for the CDR3 is TGTGCCAGCAGGTCTTTTAGCGGCTCCTACGAGCAGTACTTC. Full variable domain (rest looked up from reference TRBV7-2 and TRBJ2-7): GAGVSQSPSNKVTEKGKDVELRCDPISGHTALYWYRQSLGQGLEFLIYFQGNSAPDKSGLPSDRFSAERTGGSVSTLTIQRTQQEDSAVYLCASRSFSGSYEQYFGPGTRLTVT.

The chain joins TRBV3-1 (or the pseudogene TRBV3-2) to TRBJ2-1; D gene uncertain. Trimming pared 5 bases from V and 4 bases from J, leaving 15 bases between. The CDR3 consists of 15 residues. Germline CDR1 and CDR2: LGHDT and YNNKEL (reference sequence). DNA of the CDR3: TGTGCCAGCAGCACACCCCAGCAAGGGTACAATGAGCAGTTCTTC. It translates to CASSTPQQGYNEQFF.

This chain joins TRBV9 and TRBJ1-1; the D is unclear. This CDR3 comprises 13 residues. The germline V gene encodes CDR1 SGDLS and CDR2 YYNGEE. Trimming pared 0 bases from V and 1 base from J, leaving 4 bases between. The CDR3: CASSVGPNTEAFF. The CDR3 DNA follows: TGTGCCAGCAGCGTAGGGCCGAACACTGAAGCTTTCTTT.

Written as DNA, the CDR3 is TGTGCCACCAGCAGAGATCCGGGGATTAGTCAGCCCCAGCATTTT. Amino acids: CATSRDPGISQPQHF. V usage is TRBV15 and J usage is TRBJ1-5, with D unclear. Trimming removed 0 bases at V and 6 bases at J, with 12 bases between. Germline V gives CDR1 LNHNV, CDR2 YYDKDF (reference sequence). This CDR3 is 15 amino acids long.

The rearrangement links TRBV7-9 to TRBJ2-7; TRBD2 aligns across 8 bases. V lost 6 bases to trimming and J lost 5 bases; unmatched junction nucleotides: 15. The CDR3 is 16 amino acids. The germline V gene encodes CDR1 SEHNR and CDR2 FQNEAQ (reference sequence). CDR3 in amino acids: CASSGTGTRRSHEQYF. The CDR3 DNA sequence: TGTGCCAGCAGTGGGACCGGGACTAGAAGATCCCACGAGCAGTACTTC.

V is TRBV10-2 and J is TRBJ2-3; TRBD1 is a possible D gene (6 bases). Trimming stripped 2 bases from V and 4 bases from J, with 13 bases between. Germline V gives CDR1 WSHSY, CDR2 SAAADI. This CDR3 region has 15 residues. The chain's CDR3 is CASSEAGGRADTQYF. The CDR3 nucleotides read TGCGCCAGCAGTGAGGCTGGGGGCCGGGCAGATACGCAGTATTTT.

The chain couples TRBV11-2 to TRBJ2-7; 7 positions match TRBD2. The CDR3 consists of 15 residues. Germline CDR1 SGHAT, CDR2 FQNNGV. After removal of 6 bases from V and 3 bases from J, the junction contained 11 bases not matched to a gene. The CDR3 here is CASRAPREASYEQYF. The CDR3 bases are TGTGCCAGCAGGGCCCCTCGGGAGGCGAGCTACGAGCAGTACTTC. The variable domain in full, with the rest retrieved from reference TRBV11-2 and TRBJ2-7, is EAGVAQSPRYKIIEKRQSVAFWCNPISGHATLYWYQQILGQGPKLLIQFQNNGVVDDSQLPKDRFSAERLKGVDSTLKIQPAKLEDSAVYLCASRAPREASYEQYFGPGTRLTVT.

The V and J genes are TRBV11-2 and TRBJ2-1; 9 bases agree with TRBD2. J gave up 4 bases and V 1 base, and 8 bases lay outside the gene matches. Germline V gives CDR1 SGHAT, CDR2 FQNNGV. The CDR3 is made up of 17 amino acids. The CDR3 DNA reads as TGTGCCAGCAGCTTAGCCGTGACTAGCGGATTTTACAATGAGCAGTTCTTC. This codes for CASSLAVTSGFYNEQFF.

The chain recombines TRBV7-2 with TRBJ2-5, with 7 nucleotides matching TRBD2. V trimming: 1 base; J trimming: 4 bases; junction bases outside the gene matches: 18. Germline V gene sequence: CDR1 SGHTA, CDR2 FQGNSA. The CDR3 totals 19 residues. CDR3: CASSLERGGVSRKRETQYF. The CDR3 DNA reads as TGTGCCAGCAGCTTAGAACGGGGAGGGGTTTCTAGGAAACGAGAGACCCAGTACTTC.

The chain couples TRBV9 to TRBJ2-2; 10 positions agree with TRBD2. There are 16 residues in the CDR3. V lost 4 bases to trimming and J lost 6 bases; unmatched junction nucleotides: 9. CDR1 and CDR2 from the germline V gene are SGDLS and YYNGEE. The CDR3 loop reads CASSTPGLALPGELFF. CDR3 coding DNA: TGTGCCAGCAGCACACCGGGACTAGCGCTCCCCGGGGAGCTGTTTTTT.

The CDR3 nucleotides are TGTGCCAGCAGCGTAGGCGGCGGGGGACTTATCTATGGCTACACCTTC. Protein: CASSVGGGGLIYGYTF. This chain connects TRBV9 to TRBJ1-2; tentatively, D is TRBD1 (5 bases). Germline CDR1 reads SGDLS; CDR2 reads YYNGEE. The CDR3 loop spans 16 amino acids. V was clipped by 0 bases and J by 4 bases, with 16 bases between them.